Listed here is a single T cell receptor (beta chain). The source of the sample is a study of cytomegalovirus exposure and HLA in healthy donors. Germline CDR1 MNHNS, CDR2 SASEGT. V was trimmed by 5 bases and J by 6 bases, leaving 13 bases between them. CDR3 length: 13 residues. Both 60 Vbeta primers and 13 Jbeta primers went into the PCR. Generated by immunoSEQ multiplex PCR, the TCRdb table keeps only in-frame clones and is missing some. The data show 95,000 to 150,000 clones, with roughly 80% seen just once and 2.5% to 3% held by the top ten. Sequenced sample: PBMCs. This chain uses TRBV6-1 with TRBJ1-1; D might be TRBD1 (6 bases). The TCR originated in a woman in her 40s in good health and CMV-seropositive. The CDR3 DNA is TGTGCCAGCAGTCCACAGGGATTAGCTGAAGCTTTCTTT. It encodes CASSPQGLAEAFF.